In this sample, the clone carrying this T cell receptor (beta chain) turned up many times. Its antigen is still unknown. For TCRbeta, the library was prepared with unique molecular identifiers. Using its own MiXCR run on the PCR reads, TCRdb lists one record per CDR3 protein. The sample consists of 250,000 to 300,000 distinct CDR3 sequences, 7.5% to 9% of them appearing once. The data stem from a study of T-cell reconstitution after alpha-beta-depleted transplantation in children. Study-wide points: T cells produced anew were the main source of T-cell counts and diversity one year after transplant. In some patients, recipient T cells and intrathymic progenitors surviving conditioning explained high day-60 diversity. Approximately two months post-transplant, alpha-beta T cells reportedly originated from several hundred expanded graft clones.

The receptor comes from a female patient aged 2-9 years who had a stem cell transplant for Fanconi anemia, so the T cells may come from the graft donor. Sequencing was performed on peripheral blood, taken 360 days after TCRalphabeta/CD19-depleted stem cell transplant.

The CDR3 DNA follows: TGCAGTGCTAGAGTCGGCGACTCCCAAGAGACCCAGTACTTC. Its protein product is CSARVGDSQETQYF. The chain uses TRBV20-1 and TRBJ2-5; D call uncertain. The CDR3 is 14 residues long. The germline gives CDR1 DFQATT, CDR2 SNEGSKA (reference sequence). V was trimmed by 1 base and J by 1 base, leaving 10 bases between them.